In this sample, the clone carrying this T cell receptor beta chain turned up a few times. This entry comes from a study of T-cell memory formation after mild COVID-19. Turning to the study itself: Clusters of TCRs were largely donor specific.

Germline CDR1 and CDR2: SEHNR and FQNEAQ (reference sequence). The CDR3 is made up of 14 amino acids. J lost 8 bases, V lost 2 bases, and 6 bases had no gene match. After 5'RACE with constant-segment primers, TCR alpha and TCR beta cDNA libraries carrying sample barcodes and UMIs were obtained. Via MiXCR, TCRdb re-called the 5' RACE reads, giving one row per CDR3 protein. In the table there are about 320,000 distinct CDR3 sequences, more than 13% of which are singletons. This sequence was found in a man between 18 and 35 years old who had mild COVID-19 (a few samples of this study predate the infection). Cell type and time point are not known. Sequenced input: PBMCs or a T cell subset sorted from them (not recorded which). The V and J genes are TRBV7-9 and TRBJ2-3; TRBD1 matches at 8 bases. CDR3 sequence: CASSLITGGSTQYF. CDR3 nucleotides: TGTGCCAGCAGCTTAATTACAGGGGGGAGTACGCAGTATTTT. The full variable domain, rest sourced from reference TRBV7-9 and TRBJ2-3, is DTGVSQNPRHKITKRGQNVTFRCDPISEHNRLYWYRQTLGQGPEFLTYFQNEAQLEKSRLLSDRFSAERPKGSFSTLEIQRTEQGDSAMYLCASSLITGGSTQYFGPGTRLTVL.